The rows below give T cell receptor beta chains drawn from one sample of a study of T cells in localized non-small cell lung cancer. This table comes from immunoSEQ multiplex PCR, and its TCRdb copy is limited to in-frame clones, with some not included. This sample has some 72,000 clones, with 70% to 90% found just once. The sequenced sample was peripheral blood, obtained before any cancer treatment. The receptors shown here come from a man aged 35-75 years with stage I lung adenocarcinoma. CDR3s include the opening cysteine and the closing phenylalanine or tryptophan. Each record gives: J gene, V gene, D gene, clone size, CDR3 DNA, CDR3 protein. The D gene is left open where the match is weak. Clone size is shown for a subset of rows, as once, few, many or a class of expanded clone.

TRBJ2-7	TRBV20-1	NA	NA	TGCAGTGCACTTCGCGGCTACGAGCAGTACTTC	CSALRGYEQYF
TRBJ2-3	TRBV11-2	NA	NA	TGTGCCAGCAGCCAACGTATGTGGCTTAGCACAGATACGCAGTATTTT	CASSQRMWLSTDTQYF
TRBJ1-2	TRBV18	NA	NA	TGTGCCAGCTCGCTAGTTAATGAGGGGGAAGGCACCTTC	CASSLVNEGEGTF
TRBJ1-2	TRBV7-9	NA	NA	TGTGCCAGCAGCTTAGGAGCCGGGAACTATGGCTACACCTTC	CASSLGAGNYGYTF
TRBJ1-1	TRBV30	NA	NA	TGTGCCTGGAGTTTCCTTGGGTTTGGGAGGGACACTGAAGCTTTCTTT	CAWSFLGFGRDTEAFF
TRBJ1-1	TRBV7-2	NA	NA	TGTGCCAGCAGCTTAGGTGGGGCGGGGGGTACTGAAGCTTTCTTT	CASSLGGAGGTEAFF
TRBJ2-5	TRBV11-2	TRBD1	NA	TGTGCCAGCAGCCGGGGACAGGTTCAAGAGACCCAGTACTTC	CASSRGQVQETQYF
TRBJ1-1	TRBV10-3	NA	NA	TGTGCCACCCGAGGGACGGTAATGAACACTGAAGCTTTCTTT	CATRGTVMNTEAFF
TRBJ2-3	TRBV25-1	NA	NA	TGTGCCAGCAGTGATTCCAGGGGGGGACCAGATACGCAGTATTTT	CASSDSRGGPDTQYF
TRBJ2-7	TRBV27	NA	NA	TGTGCCAGCAGCCTAAACGCGGCCTACGAGCAGTACTTC	CASSLNAAYEQYF
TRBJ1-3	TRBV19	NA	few	TGTGCCAGTCATCGAGGGATTGGAAACACCATATATTTT	CASHRGIGNTIYF